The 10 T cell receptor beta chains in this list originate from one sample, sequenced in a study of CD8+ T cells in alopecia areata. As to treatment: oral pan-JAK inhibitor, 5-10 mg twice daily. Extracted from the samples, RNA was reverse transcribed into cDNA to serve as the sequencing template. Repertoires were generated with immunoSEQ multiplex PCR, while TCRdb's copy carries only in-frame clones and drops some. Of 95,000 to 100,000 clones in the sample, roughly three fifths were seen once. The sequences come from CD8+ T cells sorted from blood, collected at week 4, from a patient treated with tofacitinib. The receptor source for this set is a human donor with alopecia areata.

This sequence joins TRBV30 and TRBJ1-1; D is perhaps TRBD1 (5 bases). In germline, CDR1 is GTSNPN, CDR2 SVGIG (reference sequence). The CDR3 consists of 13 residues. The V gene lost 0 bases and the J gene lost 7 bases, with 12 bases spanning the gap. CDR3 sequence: CAWSVGRGFEAFF. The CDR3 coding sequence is TGTGCCTGGAGTGTCGGACGGGGGTTTGAAGCTTTCTTT.

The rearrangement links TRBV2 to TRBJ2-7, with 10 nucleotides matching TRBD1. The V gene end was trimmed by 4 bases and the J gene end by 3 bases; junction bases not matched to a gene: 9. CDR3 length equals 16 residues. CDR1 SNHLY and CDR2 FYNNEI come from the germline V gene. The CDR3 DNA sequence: TGTGCCAGCAGTGGGGCAGACAGGGGGCTAGGCTACGAGCAGTACTTC. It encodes CASSGADRGLGYEQYF.

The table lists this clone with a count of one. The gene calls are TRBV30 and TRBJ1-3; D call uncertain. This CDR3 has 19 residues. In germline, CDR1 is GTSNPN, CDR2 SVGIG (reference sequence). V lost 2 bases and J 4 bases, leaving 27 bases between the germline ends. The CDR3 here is CAWSNADGQRNGPGNTIYF. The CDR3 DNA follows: TGTGCCTGGAGTAACGCAGATGGCCAAAGAAACGGACCCGGAAACACCATATATTTT.

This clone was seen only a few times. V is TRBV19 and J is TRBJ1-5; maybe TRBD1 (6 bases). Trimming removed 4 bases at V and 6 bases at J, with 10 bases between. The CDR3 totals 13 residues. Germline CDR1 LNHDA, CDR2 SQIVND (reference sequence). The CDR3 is CASSREGVQPQHF. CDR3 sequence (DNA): TGTGCCAGTAGTAGGGAGGGGGTTCAGCCCCAGCATTTT.

The CDR3 loop reads CASSLAGRVNTGELFF. Written as DNA, the CDR3 is TGCGCCAGCAGCTTGGCGGGACGTGTAAACACCGGGGAGCTGTTTTTT. The chain joins TRBV5-1 to TRBJ2-2; the D gene could be TRBD1 or TRBD2 (5 bases each). The CDR3 loop spans 16 amino acids. The V end lost 0 bases, the J end lost 2 bases, and 11 bases lay between the germline ends. Germline values: CDR1 SGHRS, CDR2 YFSETQ.

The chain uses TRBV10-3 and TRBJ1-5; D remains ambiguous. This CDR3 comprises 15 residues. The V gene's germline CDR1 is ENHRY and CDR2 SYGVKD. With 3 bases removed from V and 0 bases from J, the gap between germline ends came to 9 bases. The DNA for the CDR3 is TGTGCCATCAGTGATCAGGATGATAGCAATCAGCCCCAGCATTTT. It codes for CAISDQDDSNQPQHF.

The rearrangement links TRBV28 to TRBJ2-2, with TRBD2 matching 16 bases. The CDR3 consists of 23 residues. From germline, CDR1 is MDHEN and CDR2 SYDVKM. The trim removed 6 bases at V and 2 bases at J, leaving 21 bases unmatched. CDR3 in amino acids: CASSLLQSVGTSGRASNTGELFF. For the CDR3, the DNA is TGTGCCAGCAGCCTCCTACAATCCGTTGGGACTAGCGGGAGGGCCTCTAACACCGGGGAGCTGTTTTTT.

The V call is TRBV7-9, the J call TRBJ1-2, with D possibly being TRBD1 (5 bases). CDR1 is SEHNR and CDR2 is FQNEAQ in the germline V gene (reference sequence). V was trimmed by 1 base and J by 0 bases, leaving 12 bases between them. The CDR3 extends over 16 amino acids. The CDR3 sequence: CASSLVGAQSNYGYTF. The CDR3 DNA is TGTGCCAGCAGCTTAGTCGGGGCCCAATCTAACTATGGCTACACCTTC.

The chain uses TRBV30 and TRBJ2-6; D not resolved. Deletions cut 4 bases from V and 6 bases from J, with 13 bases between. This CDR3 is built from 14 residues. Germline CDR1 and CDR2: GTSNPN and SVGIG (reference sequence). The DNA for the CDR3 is TGTGCCTGGATTGCAGAAGAGTCGGCCAACGTCCTGACTTTC. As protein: CAWIAEESANVLTF.

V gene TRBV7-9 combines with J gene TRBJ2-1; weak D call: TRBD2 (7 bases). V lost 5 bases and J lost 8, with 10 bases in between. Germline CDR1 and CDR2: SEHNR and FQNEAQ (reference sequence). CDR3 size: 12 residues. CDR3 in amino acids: CASSTGGYEQFF. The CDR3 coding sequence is TGTGCCAGCAGCACGGGGGGCTATGAGCAGTTCTTC.